These 15 T cell receptor beta chains share one sample of origin, sequenced in a study of T cell responses to AZD1222 COVID-19 vaccine. Some clones are missing from TCRdb's copy, which holds only in-frame ones; the method was immunoSEQ multiplex PCR. The sample holds about 92,000 clones, almost 90% seen once. The material sequenced was peripheral blood, taken on day 0 of AZD1222 vaccination. These TCRs come from an adult in good health.

V and J are TRBV19 and TRBJ2-3; TRBD2 might be the D (7 bases). V was shortened by 6 bases and J by 4 bases, with 20 bases between the two germline ends. The CDR3 contains 16 residues. Per germline, CDR1 LNHDA and CDR2 SQIVND (reference sequence). The CDR3 DNA follows: TGTGCCAGTAGCGATCCGCGGGGGCGTCACTCAGATACGCAGTATTTT. Its protein is CASSDPRGRHSDTQYF.

The V gene is TRBV7-9, the J gene TRBJ2-7; tentative D call: TRBD1 (6 bases). Germline lookup yields CDR1 SEHNR and CDR2 FQNEAQ (reference sequence). The CDR3 consists of 14 residues. V gave up 5 bases and J gave up 4 bases, with 15 bases separating them. The CDR3 DNA sequence: TGTGCCAGCAGCCCCAGGGGAGAAGGGTACGAGCAGTACTTC. It translates to CASSPRGEGYEQYF. Using reference TRBV7-9 and TRBJ2-7 for the parts outside the CDR3, the full variable domain is DTGVSQNPRHKITKRGQNVTFRCDPISEHNRLYWYRQTLGQGPEFLTYFQNEAQLEKSRLLSDRFSAERPKGSFSTLEIQRTEQGDSAMYLCASSPRGEGYEQYFGPGTRLTVT.

The chain is built from TRBV7-3 and TRBJ2-1; D perhaps matches TRBD1 (6 bases). V was pared by 4 bases and J by 7 bases, with 17 bases between. Germline CDR1 reads SGHTA; CDR2 reads FQGTGA. The CDR3 runs 15 residues. CDR3 bases: TGTGCCAGCAGCTCCGTTGGGGGCCTTGGGAATGAGCAGTTCTTC. Its translation: CASSSVGGLGNEQFF.

The chain joins TRBV7-8 to TRBJ2-5; TRBD1 matches at 10 bases. Germline lookup yields CDR1 SGHVS and CDR2 FQNEAQ. The CDR3 spans 14 residues. V trimming: 5 bases; J trimming: 5 bases; junction bases outside the gene matches: 5. The CDR3 sequence: CASSGDRGSETQYF. CDR3 sequence (DNA): TGTGCCAGCAGCGGGGACAGGGGATCGGAGACCCAGTACTTC.

CDR3 loop: CASSFWTSGSSKDTQYF. In DNA, the CDR3 is TGTGCCAGTAGTTTCTGGACTAGCGGGAGTAGTAAGGATACGCAGTATTTT. The chain employs TRBV19 and TRBJ2-3; 13 bases line up with TRBD2. V lost 5 bases and J lost 6; bases outside the gene matches: 11. CDR1 and CDR2 from the germline V gene are LNHDA and SQIVND (reference sequence). This CDR3 is 17 amino acids long.

This sequence joins TRBV6-5 and TRBJ2-3; no clear D. The CDR3 contains 13 residues. Germline values: CDR1 MNHEY, CDR2 SVGAGI. Trimming removed 8 bases at V and 2 bases at J, with 11 bases between. The CDR3 DNA sequence: TGTGCCAGCCGAGAGAGGTTCACAGATACGCAGTATTTT. Amino acid sequence: CASRERFTDTQYF.

V is TRBV5-8 and J is TRBJ2-7, with 10 bases lining up with TRBD2. The CDR3 runs to 15 residues. CDR1 SGHTS and CDR2 YDEGEE come from the germline V gene. Trimming took 3 bases from V and 5 from J; bases not matched to a gene: 8. The chain's CDR3 is CASSSRGLAGDEQYF. The CDR3 nucleotides read TGTGCCAGCAGCTCCCGGGGGCTAGCGGGAGACGAGCAGTACTTC.

The J gene is TRBJ2-1, the V gene TRBV6-5; 9 bases map to TRBD2. Germline V lookup: CDR1 MNHEY, CDR2 SVGAGI. J lost 7 bases, V lost 7 bases, and 5 bases had no gene match. CDR3 length: 13 amino acids. The CDR3 DNA follows: TGTGCCAGCATCATGGCGGGAGGGAATGAGCAGTTCTTC. Translating gives CASIMAGGNEQFF.

This rearrangement joins TRBV7-3 to TRBJ2-5; the match to TRBD2 covers 7 bases. CDR1 is SGHTA and CDR2 is FQGTGA in the germline V gene. V gave up 5 bases and J gave up 0 bases; unmatched junction bases: 9. The CDR3 sequence is 16 residues long. The CDR3 is CASSPYSGRNQETQYF. The CDR3, as DNA: TGTGCCAGCAGCCCATATAGCGGGCGAAACCAAGAGACCCAGTACTTC.

V and J are TRBV19 and TRBJ2-7, with 12 bases fitting TRBD1. Germline trimming cut 6 bases from V and 7 bases from J; bases unmatched to any gene: 7. CDR1 is LNHDA, CDR2 SQIVND, per germline (reference sequence). The CDR3 sequence is 14 residues long. In DNA, the CDR3 is TGTGCCAGTAGCCCGGGACAGGGGGCGAAAGAGCAGTACTTC. As protein: CASSPGQGAKEQYF.

J is TRBJ2-7 and V is TRBV4-1; D is ambiguous. The CDR3 has 14 amino acids. CDR1 and CDR2 (germline): MGHRA, YSYEKL. Trimming shortened V by 2 bases and J by 5 bases, and 13 bases separated the two germline ends. CDR3 sequence (DNA): TGCGCCAGCAGCCAAAGTAGTTATCCCAACGAGCAGTACTTC. Protein product: CASSQSSYPNEQYF.

A single count supports this clone. The gene calls are TRBV6-4 and TRBJ2-7; 13 bases are shared with TRBD2. The germline V gene has CDR1 MRHNA and CDR2 SNTAGT. This CDR3 spans 18 amino acids. The V gene end was trimmed by 6 bases and the J gene end by 4 bases; junction bases not matched to a gene: 15. Here the CDR3 reads CASSREGTSGALSYEQYF. The CDR3 nucleotides read TGTGCCAGCAGCAGAGAGGGGACTAGCGGGGCCCTTTCGTACGAGCAGTACTTC.

The V gene is TRBV7-3, the J gene TRBJ2-1; possibly TRBD1 or TRBD2 for D (5 bases each). CDR3 length: 14 residues. The germline V gene encodes CDR1 SGHTA and CDR2 FQGTGA. V dropped 2 bases and J dropped 2 bases, with 7 bases sitting between them. The CDR3 DNA reads as TGTGCCAGCAGCTTACCGGGGCCCTACAATGAGCAGTTCTTC. Its translation is CASSLPGPYNEQFF.

This clone was counted a single time. The chain recombines TRBV19 with TRBJ2-3; the D gene could be TRBD1 or TRBD2 (6 bases each). Germline loops: CDR1 LNHDA, CDR2 SQIVND (reference sequence). This CDR3 contains 14 residues. The V and J ends lost 10 bases and 3 bases respectively, with 17 bases between them. CDR3 in amino acids: CATVQGSGTDTQYF. The CDR3 DNA reads as TGTGCCACAGTCCAGGGGAGCGGGACAGATACGCAGTATTTT. The full variable domain, completed using reference TRBV19 and TRBJ2-3, is DGGITQSPKYLFRKEGQNVTLSCEQNLNHDAMYWYRQDPGQGLRLIYYSQIVNDFQKGDIAEGYSVSREKKESFPLTVTSAQKNPTAFYLCATVQGSGTDTQYFGPGTRLTVL.

The chain combines TRBV11-2 with TRBJ2-7, with D unclear. CDR1 is SGHAT, CDR2 FQNNGV, per germline. This CDR3 comprises 10 residues. V was clipped by 4 bases and J by 10 bases, with 8 bases between them. The CDR3 DNA is TGTGCCAGCAGCTCGGGCCTTCAGTACTTC. Its translation is CASSSGLQYF. The full variable domain, with the rest looked up from reference TRBV11-2 and TRBJ2-7, is EAGVAQSPRYKIIEKRQSVAFWCNPISGHATLYWYQQILGQGPKLLIQFQNNGVVDDSQLPKDRFSAERLKGVDSTLKIQPAKLEDSAVYLCASSSGLQYFGPGTRLTVT.